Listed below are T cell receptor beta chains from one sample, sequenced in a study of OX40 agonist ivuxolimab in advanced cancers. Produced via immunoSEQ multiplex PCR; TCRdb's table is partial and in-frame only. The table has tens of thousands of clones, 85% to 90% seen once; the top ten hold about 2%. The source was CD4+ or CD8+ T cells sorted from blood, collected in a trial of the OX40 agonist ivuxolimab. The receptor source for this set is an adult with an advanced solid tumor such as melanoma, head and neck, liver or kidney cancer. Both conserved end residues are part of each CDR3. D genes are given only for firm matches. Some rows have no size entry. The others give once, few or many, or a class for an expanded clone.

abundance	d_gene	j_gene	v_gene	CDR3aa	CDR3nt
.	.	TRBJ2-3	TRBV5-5	CASSLEPGITDTQYF	TGTGCCAGCAGCTTGGAACCAGGGATCACAGATACGCAGTATTTT
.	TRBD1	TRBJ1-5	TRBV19	CASIPDRANQPQHF	TGTGCCAGTATACCCGACAGGGCGAATCAGCCCCAGCATTTT
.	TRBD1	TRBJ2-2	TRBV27	CASGDGRTGVGGELFF	TGTGCCAGCGGCGACGGCCGGACAGGGGTTGGCGGGGAGCTGTTTTTT
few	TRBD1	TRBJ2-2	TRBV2	CASSLQGAGELFF	TGTGCCAGCAGCCTACAGGGGGCCGGGGAGCTGTTTTTT
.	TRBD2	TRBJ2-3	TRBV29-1	CSVDRTSGNIGTDTQYF	TGCAGCGTCGATAGGACTAGCGGGAACATCGGCACAGATACGCAGTATTTT
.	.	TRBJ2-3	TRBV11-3	CASSRQSTDTQYF	TGTGCCAGCAGCCGACAGAGCACAGATACGCAGTATTTT
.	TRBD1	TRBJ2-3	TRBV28	CASVGDRATDTQYF	TGTGCCAGCGTCGGGGACAGGGCCACAGATACGCAGTATTTT
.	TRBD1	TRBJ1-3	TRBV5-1	CASGQGAAGNTIYF	TGCGCCAGCGGACAGGGGGCGGCTGGAAACACCATATATTTT
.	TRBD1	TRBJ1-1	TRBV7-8	CASSLAQGAWAEAFF	TGTGCCAGCAGCTTAGCGCAGGGGGCTTGGGCTGAAGCTTTCTTT
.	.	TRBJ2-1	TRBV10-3	CAISETTSREQFF	TGTGCCATCAGTGAGACCACTAGCCGCGAGCAGTTCTTC
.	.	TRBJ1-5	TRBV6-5	CASSYSIGGGHGIQHF	TGTGCCAGCAGTTACTCGATAGGGGGAGGCCACGGGATCCAGCATTTT
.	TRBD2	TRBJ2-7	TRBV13	CASSARLAGGQLDEQYF	TGTGCCAGCAGCGCTCGACTAGCGGGAGGGCAGTTGGACGAGCAGTACTTC
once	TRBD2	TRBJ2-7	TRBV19	CASKEKAGGPSSHEQYF	TGTGCCAGTAAAGAGAAAGCGGGAGGGCCCTCATCCCACGAGCAGTACTTC
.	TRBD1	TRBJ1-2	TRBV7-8	CASSLRLDRGWDGYTF	TGTGCCAGCAGCTTACGCCTGGACAGGGGGTGGGATGGCTACACCTTC
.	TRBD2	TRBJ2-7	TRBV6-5	CASRGGAGRHEQYF	TGTGCCTCCCGCGGGGGAGCGGGAAGGCACGAGCAGTACTTC
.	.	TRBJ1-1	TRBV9	CASSPSGQPNTEAFF	TGTGCCAGCAGCCCATCGGGGCAGCCGAACACTGAAGCTTTCTTT
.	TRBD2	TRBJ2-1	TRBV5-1	CASSTGTRGNEQFF	TGCGCCAGCAGCACCGGGACTAGAGGCAATGAGCAGTTCTTC
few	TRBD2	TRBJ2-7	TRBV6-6	CASRLAGVYEQYF	TGTGCCAGCAGACTAGCGGGAGTGTACGAGCAGTACTTC
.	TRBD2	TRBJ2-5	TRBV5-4	CASTQLAGGPIETQYF	TGTGCCAGCACCCAGTTAGCGGGAGGGCCCATTGAGACCCAGTACTTC
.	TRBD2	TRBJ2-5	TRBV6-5	CASSYSGVGFQETQYF	TGTGCCAGCAGTTACAGCGGGGTGGGGTTCCAAGAGACCCAGTACTTC
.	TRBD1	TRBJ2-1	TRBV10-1	CASSESIGTGGYNEQFF	TGCGCCAGCAGTGAGTCGATCGGGACAGGGGGTTACAATGAGCAGTTCTTC
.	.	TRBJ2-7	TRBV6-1	CASSERQGGRSEQYF	TGTGCCAGCAGTGAGCGACAGGGCGGGAGATCCGAGCAGTACTTC
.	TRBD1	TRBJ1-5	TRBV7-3	CASSLRDRTNQPQHF	TGTGCCAGCAGCTTAAGGGACAGGACTAATCAGCCCCAGCATTTT
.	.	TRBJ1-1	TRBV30	CAWRRSDMNTEAFF	TGTGCCTGGAGGCGGTCGGACATGAACACTGAAGCTTTCTTT
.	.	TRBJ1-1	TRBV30	CAWRVPLWAMGEAFF	TGTGCCTGGAGGGTACCCCTCTGGGCTATGGGGGAAGCTTTCTTT
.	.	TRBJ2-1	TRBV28	CASSWDAYNEQFF	TGTGCCAGCAGTTGGGACGCCTACAATGAGCAGTTCTTC
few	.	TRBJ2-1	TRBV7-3	CASSPTTGSEQFF	TGTGCCAGCAGCCCGACTACCGGCAGTGAGCAGTTCTTC
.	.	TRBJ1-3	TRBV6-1	CASRTSSGNTIYF	TGTGCCAGCAGGACGAGCTCTGGAAACACCATATATTTT
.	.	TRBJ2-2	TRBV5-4	CASRRDTNTGELFF	TGTGCCAGCCGGCGGGACACGAACACCGGGGAGCTGTTTTTT
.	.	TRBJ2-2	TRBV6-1	CASSGPRTNTGELFF	TGTGCCAGCTCGGGGCCGCGAACGAACACCGGGGAGCTGTTTTTT
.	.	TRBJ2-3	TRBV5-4	CASSWGGTSTDTQYF	TGTGCCAGCAGCTGGGGGGGCACCAGCACAGATACGCAGTATTTT
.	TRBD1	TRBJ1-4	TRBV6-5	CASRPTGGEKLFF	TGTGCCAGCAGACCTACAGGGGGGGAAAAACTGTTTTTT
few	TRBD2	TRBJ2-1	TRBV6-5	CASSYQRGNNEQFF	TGTGCCAGCAGTTACCAGCGGGGTAACAATGAGCAGTTCTTC
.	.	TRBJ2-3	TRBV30	CAWNMPRGTDTQYF	TGTGCCTGGAACATGCCGCGGGGCACAGATACGCAGTATTTT
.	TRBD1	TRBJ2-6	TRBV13	CASSKDRVMANVLTF	TGTGCCAGCAGCAAAGACAGGGTAATGGCCAACGTCCTGACTTTC
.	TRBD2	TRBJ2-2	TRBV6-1	CASSEKASGRANTGELFF	TGTGCCAGCAGTGAGAAAGCTAGCGGGAGGGCGAACACCGGGGAGCTGTTTTTT
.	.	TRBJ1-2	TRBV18	CASSPSTENYGYTF	TGTGCCAGCTCACCATCGACGGAGAACTATGGCTACACCTTC
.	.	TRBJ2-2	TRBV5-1	CASSLESNTGELFF	TGCGCCAGCAGCCTGGAATCGAACACCGGGGAGCTGTTTTTT
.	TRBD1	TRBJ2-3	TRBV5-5	CASSISGTGGTFTQYF	TGTGCCAGCAGCATTTCCGGGACAGGGGGAACTTTTACGCAGTATTTT
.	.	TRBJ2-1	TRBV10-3	CAISERGWANEQFF	TGTGCCATCAGTGAGAGGGGTTGGGCCAATGAGCAGTTCTTC
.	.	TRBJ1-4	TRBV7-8	CASSPVGGSGTNEKLFF	TGTGCCAGCAGCCCTGTCGGGGGTTCGGGAACTAATGAAAAACTGTTTTTT